These 15 T cell receptor beta chains were all obtained from the same sample, sequenced in a study of CD8 T cells in ankylosing spondylitis. MiXCR, run by TCRdb on the 5' RACE reads, gives a single entry per CDR3 protein. This table has 150,000 to 200,000 distinct CDR3 sequences, under 14% appearing once. Sequencing used blood, either unsorted or a sorted T cell fraction (not recorded which). The receptors derive from a male donor with ankylosing spondylitis or in good health (not recorded which).

J is TRBJ1-4 and V is TRBV7-2; D gene uncertain. Germline CDR1 is SGHTA and CDR2 is FQGNSA. The germline V and J ends were trimmed by 1 base and 10 bases, with 13 bases remaining between them. The CDR3 has 14 residues. CDR3 protein: CASSLGREIGKLFF. In nucleotides, the CDR3 is TGTGCCAGCAGCTTAGGGCGGGAAATTGGAAAACTGTTTTTT. Full variable domain (outside the CDR3, taken from reference TRBV7-2 and TRBJ1-4): GAGVSQSPSNKVTEKGKDVELRCDPISGHTALYWYRQSLGQGLEFLIYFQGNSAPDKSGLPSDRFSAERTGGSVSTLTIQRTQQEDSAVYLCASSLGREIGKLFFGSGTQLSVL.

The sample holds many counts of this clonotype. The gene calls are TRBV28 and TRBJ1-5; no reliable D call. The V gene lost 1 base and the J gene lost 7 bases, with 14 bases spanning the gap. Germline assignment: CDR1 MDHEN and CDR2 SYDVKM. The CDR3 has 15 amino acids. CDR3 sequence reads: CASSLLGGTRQPQHF. Here the CDR3 DNA reads TGTGCCAGCAGTTTATTAGGCGGAACTCGCCAGCCCCAGCATTTT.

In its sample, this clonotype was seen many times. The chain combines TRBV5-8 with TRBJ2-1; the match to TRBD2 covers 12 bases. CDR1 is SGHTS, CDR2 YDEGEE, per germline. This CDR3 is 15 amino acids long. J gave up 11 bases and V 0 bases, and 6 bases lay outside the gene matches. The CDR3 nucleotides are TGTGCCAGCAGCTTGGAGACTAGCGGGAGTGTCAAGCAGTTCTTC. As protein: CASSLETSGSVKQFF.

J is TRBJ2-5 and V is TRBV7-8, with 12 bases fitting TRBD2. V shed 2 bases, J shed 5 bases, and the junction held 6 bases outside the gene matches. The CDR3 extends over 16 amino acids. The germline V gene has CDR1 SGHVS and CDR2 FQNEAQ. The CDR3 here is CASSLRLAGAWETQYF. CDR3 nucleotide sequence: TGTGCCAGCAGCTTACGACTAGCGGGAGCATGGGAGACCCAGTACTTC.

This clonotype was counted many times. The CDR3 spells CAISDTRGAFF. The CDR3 DNA follows: TGTGCCATCAGTGACACCCGTGGGGCTTTCTTT. The V gene is TRBV10-3, the J gene TRBJ1-1; D is undetermined. V was trimmed by 3 bases and J by 11 bases, leaving 10 bases between them. Germline CDR1 reads ENHRY; CDR2 reads SYGVKD. There are 11 residues in the CDR3.

V and J are TRBV29-1 and TRBJ2-2, with a weak D call TRBD2 (5 bases). Germline V gene lookup returns CDR1 SQVTM and CDR2 ANQGSEA. The CDR3 has 13 residues. V was pared by 6 bases and J by 7 bases, with 15 bases between. The DNA of the CDR3 is TGCAGCGTCCAACTCATCAGCGGCGGGGAGCTGTTTTTT. As protein: CSVQLISGGELFF.

V usage is TRBV2 and J usage is TRBJ1-2; D not resolved. The CDR3 extends over 14 amino acids. Germline values: CDR1 SNHLY, CDR2 FYNNEI. The ends were cut back, 0 bases at V and 3 bases at J, with 8 bases in the middle. CDR3 in amino acids: CASSEAGIYYGYTF. CDR3 DNA: TGTGCCAGCAGTGAAGCAGGAATCTACTATGGCTACACCTTC.

This clonotype appeared a few times. The chain recombines TRBV7-2 with TRBJ2-3, with TRBD2 identical over 12 bases. This CDR3 is 17 amino acids long. The germline V gene encodes CDR1 SGHTA and CDR2 FQGNSA. With 5 bases clipped from V and 3 bases from J, the junction kept 9 bases outside the gene matches. The CDR3 sequence is CASSAQTSGGGTDTQYF. The DNA of the CDR3 is TGTGCCAGCAGCGCCCAGACTAGCGGGGGAGGGACAGATACGCAGTATTTT.

This clonotype was seen more than once but under ten times. The rearrangement joins TRBV5-1 to TRBJ2-6, with D tentatively TRBD1 or TRBD2 (5 bases each). V dropped 0 bases and J dropped 4 bases, with 11 bases sitting between them. In germline, CDR1 is SGHRS, CDR2 YFSETQ. This CDR3 has 16 amino acids. The CDR3 protein is CASSLARGGGANVLTF. The DNA for the CDR3 is TGCGCCAGCAGCTTGGCACGTGGGGGAGGGGCCAACGTCCTGACTTTC.

This clonotype was recorded at least ten times. The chain's CDR3 is CASSPPWADYNEQFF. The CDR3 bases are TGTGCCAGCTCACCACCATGGGCGGATTACAATGAGCAGTTCTTC. This chain joins TRBV18 and TRBJ2-1; no clear D. The CDR3 sequence is 15 residues long. Per the germline V gene, CDR1 is KGHSH and CDR2 is LQKENI. V shed 0 bases and J shed 4 bases, with 10 bases lying between them.

The chain joins TRBV10-2 to TRBJ2-7, with D possibly being TRBD1 or TRBD2 (5 bases each). Trimming removed 3 bases from V and 2 bases from J, with 8 bases in between. Germline CDR1 WSHSY, CDR2 SAAADI. The CDR3 runs to 13 residues. The CDR3 sequence: CASSEADTYEQYF. In DNA, the CDR3 is TGCGCCAGCAGTGAAGCGGACACCTACGAGCAGTACTTC.

About this clonotype itself: A much larger clone is a single base away; this may be a read error. The genes are TRBV18 and TRBJ2-3; D not certain. Germline CDR1 is KGHSH and CDR2 is LQKENI. Trimming removed 5 bases from V and 4 bases from J, with 4 bases in between. The CDR3 is 11 residues long. The CDR3 region is CASSAADTQYF. In nucleotides, the CDR3 is TGTGCCAGCTCAGCGGCAGATACGCAGTATTTT. Drawing the rest from reference TRBV18 and TRBJ2-3, the complete variable domain is NAGVMQNPRHLVRRRGQEARLRCSPMKGHSHVYWYRQLPEEGLKFMVYLQKENIIDESGMPKERFSAEFPKEGPSILRIQQVVRGDSAAYFCASSAADTQYFGPGTRLTVL.

This clonotype was observed at least ten times. This chain links TRBV20-1 with TRBJ2-7, with 7 bases that match TRBD1. The V and J ends lost 2 bases and 2 bases, in that order; junction bases with no gene match: 6. Germline V gene data show CDR1 as DFQATT and CDR2 as SNEGSKA (reference sequence). The CDR3 covers 14 residues. As DNA, the CDR3 is TGCAGTGCTAGAAGACAGGGTTTTCCCTACGAGCAGTACTTC. Translation: CSARRQGFPYEQYF.

This clonotype was detected ten times or more. The chain joins TRBV20-1 to TRBJ2-7, with 9 bases that match TRBD2. The V and J ends lost 6 bases and 0 bases, in that order; junction bases with no gene match: 6. The CDR3 runs 14 residues. CDR1 DFQATT and CDR2 SNEGSKA come from the germline V gene (reference sequence). CDR3 sequence reads: CSAHSGRNSYEQYF. CDR3 nucleotides: TGCAGTGCACATAGCGGGAGAAACTCCTACGAGCAGTACTTC.

Many counts were recorded for this clonotype. This CDR3 reads CATSPGGFWGSTDTQYF. The CDR3 DNA is TGTGCCACTTCTCCGGGGGGGTTCTGGGGTAGCACAGATACGCAGTATTTT. This chain connects TRBV15 to TRBJ2-3; TRBD2 aligns across 8 bases. V was pared by 9 bases and J by 0 bases, with 14 bases of the junction left unmatched. The germline V gene has CDR1 LNHNV and CDR2 YYDKDF (reference sequence). The CDR3 runs to 17 residues.